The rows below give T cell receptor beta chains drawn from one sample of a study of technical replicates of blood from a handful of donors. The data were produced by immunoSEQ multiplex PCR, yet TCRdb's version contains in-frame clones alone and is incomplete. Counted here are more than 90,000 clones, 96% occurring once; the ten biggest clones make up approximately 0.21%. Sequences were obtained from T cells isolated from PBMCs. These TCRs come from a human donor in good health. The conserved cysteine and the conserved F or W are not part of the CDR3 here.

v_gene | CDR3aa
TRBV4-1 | ASSQVWGLSSPLH
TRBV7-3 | ASSFSGGPYNEQF
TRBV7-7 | ASSPSPGSNTGELF
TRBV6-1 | ASSPTSLSDEQY
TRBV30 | AWNNFRDRANYGYT
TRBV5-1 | ASSKLGGLGGTGELF
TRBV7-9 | ASSEDRVGNEQF
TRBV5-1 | ASSLAPGDEKLF
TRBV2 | ASSDRGSFVPFSSYEQY
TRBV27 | ASSISGSTATGELF
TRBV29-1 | SVGRGYNEQF
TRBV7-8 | ASSPDGRYGYT
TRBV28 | ASSLGLPTGKLF
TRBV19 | ASSMIGGGELF
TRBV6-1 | AYKPGQGGEQY
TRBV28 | ASSSGTPTNEKLF
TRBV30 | AWMGGLSEKLF
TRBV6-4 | ASSPAEGPNEQF
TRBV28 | ASSRPHGGGTDTQY
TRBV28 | ASSPQGRVMNTEAF
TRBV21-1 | ASCKGSGRGYHGYT
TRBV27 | ASSTSGSTDTQY
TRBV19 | ASSSGTGAYEQY